One and the same sample provided the 14 T cell receptor beta chains below, sequenced in a study of T cells in tuberculosis. The time point here: new active TB diagnosis, blood taken before or within 7 days of starting treatment. Method: immunoSEQ multiplex PCR; TCRdb's copy keeps in-frame clones and lacks some. The sample contains about 35,000 clones, around nine tenths of which appear only once. The sample here was PBMCs, taken at tuberculosis diagnosis. These receptors were taken from an adult with tuberculosis.

The chain employs TRBV27 and TRBJ1-5, with 8 positions matching TRBD1. Looked up from germline, CDR1 is MNHEY and CDR2 is SMNVEV (reference sequence). V was pared by 2 bases and J by 2 bases, with 17 bases of the junction left unmatched. The CDR3 totals 20 residues. CDR3 sequence (DNA): TGTGCCAGCAGTTTAACCCTCACAATTAGACAGGGGCTTCGCAATCAGCCCCAGCATTTT. Translating it yields CASSLTLTIRQGLRNQPQHF.

The V and J genes are TRBV25-1 and TRBJ2-5, with 10 bases that match TRBD1. Germline V gives CDR1 MGHDK, CDR2 SYGVNS. Losses at the gene ends were 5 bases for V and 5 bases for J; bases not matched to a gene: 8. The CDR3 is made up of 15 amino acids. In DNA, the CDR3 is TGTGCCAGCAGTAAACTGACAGGGGGCCGGGAGACCCAGTACTTC. It specifies CASSKLTGGRETQYF.

The rearrangement links TRBV25-1 to TRBJ1-1; no definite D call. The CDR3 has 13 amino acids. With 3 bases removed from V and 3 bases from J, the gap between germline ends came to 8 bases. CDR1 and CDR2 from the germline V gene are MGHDK and SYGVNS. The CDR3 region has the DNA TGTGCCAGCAGTGAGAGGTGGTACACTGAAGCTTTCTTT. Translation gives CASSERWYTEAFF.

The chain combines TRBV2 with TRBJ1-6; D may be TRBD1 (6 bases). Trimming shortened V by 1 base and J by 14 bases, and 18 bases separated the two germline ends. The V gene's germline CDR1 is SNHLY and CDR2 FYNNEI. The CDR3 length is 15 residues. The CDR3 DNA follows: TGTGCCAGCAGTGAAGTAAAGGGGGTGTCCGTCACCCTCCACTTT. It translates to CASSEVKGVSVTLHF.

The J gene is TRBJ2-7, the V gene TRBV13, with 7 bases that match TRBD2. Germline CDR1 is PRHDT and CDR2 is FYEKMQ (reference sequence). Trimming took 5 bases from V and 2 from J; bases not matched to a gene: 12. This CDR3 is built from 16 residues. In DNA, the CDR3 is TGTGCCAGCAGCAAGAGCGGGACGGCGAATACCTACGAGCAGTACTTC. This sequence encodes CASSKSGTANTYEQYF. Together with reference TRBV13 and TRBJ2-7, the CDR3 gives the full variable domain: AAGVIQSPRHLIKEKRETATLKCYPIPRHDTVYWYQQGPGQDPQFLISFYEKMQSDKGSIPDRFSAQQFSDYHSELNMSSLELGDSALYFCASSKSGTANTYEQYFGPGTRLTVT.

This clone has a handful of counts. The rearrangement links TRBV28 to TRBJ2-7, with D unclear. Germline CDR1 MDHEN, CDR2 SYDVKM. The CDR3 spans 12 residues. The V end was cut by 3 bases, the J end by 6 bases, with 9 bases between. CDR3: CASSFLAREQYF. CDR3 DNA: TGTGCCAGCAGTTTTTTAGCCCGCGAGCAGTACTTC.

J is TRBJ2-7 and V is TRBV7-8; 7 bases line up with TRBD2. CDR1 is SGHVS and CDR2 is FQNEAQ in the germline V gene. The CDR3 is made up of 16 amino acids. The V and J ends lost 5 bases and 6 bases, in that order; junction bases with no gene match: 16. CDR3: CASSPRRRGGVSEQYF. CDR3 nucleotides: TGTGCCAGCAGCCCCCGACGGCGGGGAGGGGTGAGCGAGCAGTACTTC.

The V and J genes are TRBV5-1 and TRBJ2-2, with D perhaps TRBD1 (5 bases). CDR3 size: 14 residues. Trimming stripped 5 bases from V and 7 bases from J, with 15 bases between. CDR1 is SGHRS and CDR2 is YFSETQ in the germline V gene. In nucleotides, the CDR3 is TGCGCCAGCAGATCCAATAGGGGTCGCGGGGAGCTGTTTTTT. Its protein is CASRSNRGRGELFF.

Turning to this clone: A read error may produce the germline difference seen at one junction end. The genes are TRBV7-7 and TRBJ1-4; 10 nucleotides agree with TRBD1. Germline V gene data show CDR1 as SSHAT and CDR2 as FNYEAQ (reference sequence). The length of the CDR3 is 14 residues. CDR3 in amino acids: CASSLAPGTGELFF. CDR3 nucleotides: TGTGCTAGCAGCTTAGCACCCGGGACAGGGGAACTGTTTTTT. The whole variable domain, remainder taken from reference TRBV7-7 and TRBJ1-4, is GAGVSQSPRYKVTKRGQDVTLRCDPISSHATLYWYQQALGQGPEFLTYFNYEAQPDKSGLPSDRFSAERPEGSISTLTIQRTEQRDSAMYRCASSLAPGTGELFFGSGTQLSVL.

DNA for the CDR3: TGTGCCAGCACCGACAGGATCACAGATACGCAGTATTTT. It translates to CASTDRITDTQYF. The chain recombines TRBV2 with TRBJ2-3, with D possibly TRBD1 on 6 matching bases. This CDR3 is built from 13 residues. Between the trimmed V and J ends, which lost 7 bases and 2 bases, there was a span of 10 bases. Germline assignment: CDR1 SNHLY and CDR2 FYNNEI.

This clone was recorded only once. The CDR3: CASSLYLREPYEQYF. The CDR3 DNA reads as TGTGCCAGCAGCTTATACCTGCGGGAGCCCTACGAGCAGTACTTC. The rearrangement uses TRBV11-2 and TRBJ2-7; 7 bases align to TRBD2. This CDR3 is built from 15 residues. V lost 2 bases to trimming and J lost 2 bases; unmatched junction nucleotides: 6. The germline gives CDR1 SGHAT, CDR2 FQNNGV.

By share of the sample, this clone is medium-sized (0.01 to 0.1%). This chain joins TRBV7-9 and TRBJ2-2; D is uncertain. Trimming shortened V by 5 bases and J by 5 bases, and 15 bases separated the two germline ends. This CDR3 is built from 15 residues. Germline lookup yields CDR1 SEHNR and CDR2 FQNEAQ (reference sequence). The DNA of the CDR3 is TGTGCCAGCAGCCGTCGTGCAGACAAAACCGGGGAGCTGTTTTTT. Its translation is CASSRRADKTGELFF.

This chain links TRBV28 with TRBJ2-1, with D possibly being TRBD2 (5 bases). The CDR3 sequence is 17 residues long. Germline CDR1 and CDR2: MDHEN and SYDVKM. Trimming removed 5 bases from V and 0 bases from J, with 17 bases in between. CDR3 region: CASSLLIVGSSYNEQFF. The CDR3 nucleotides are TGTGCCAGCAGTCTTTTAATTGTTGGGAGCTCCTACAATGAGCAGTTCTTC.

V is TRBV5-4 and J is TRBJ2-1, with D possibly matching TRBD2 (6 bases). The V gene lost 5 bases and the J gene lost 8 bases, with 20 bases spanning the gap. Germline CDR1 reads SGHNT; CDR2 reads YYREEE (reference sequence). The length of the CDR3 is 15 residues. CDR3 in amino acids: CASRRDFWALDEQFF. CDR3 nucleotide sequence: TGTGCCAGCAGGCGGGACTTTTGGGCGTTGGATGAGCAGTTCTTC.